The rows below give T cell receptor beta chains drawn from one sample of a study of identifying expanded T cells in peripheral blood. TCRdb's table, derived via immunoSEQ multiplex PCR, lists solely in-frame clones and lacks some. The sample lists 65,000 to 95,000 clones; 84% were seen once. Sequencing used blood. The receptors stem from a person between 18 and 75 years old in good health. Each CDR3 is given with its conserved first and last residue. D genes are given only for firm matches. Size is omitted from some rows. Given values are once, few, many or a class for expanded clones.

>TRBD2|TRBJ2-3|TRBV11-3|15|NA
CASALGLADTDTQYF
TGTGCCAGCGCTCTTGGACTAGCGGACACAGATACGCAGTATTTT
>NA|TRBJ1-1|TRBV28|14|NA
CASSLGTVNTEAFF
TGTGCCAGCAGTTTGGGAACAGTTAACACTGAAGCTTTCTTT
>TRBD2|TRBJ2-1|TRBV7-9|17|few
CASSLGTSGRGPNEQFF
TGTGCCAGCAGCCTCGGGACTAGCGGGAGGGGCCCCAATGAGCAGTTCTTC
>NA|TRBJ2-7|TRBV2|14|NA
CASSAEGGGYEQYF
TGTGCCAGCAGTGCGGAGGGGGGTGGCTACGAGCAGTACTTC
>NA|TRBJ2-1|TRBV6-5|16|NA
CASSYSWDPGVNEQFF
TGTGCCAGCAGTTACTCCTGGGACCCGGGGGTGAATGAGCAGTTCTTC
>NA|TRBJ1-5|TRBV28|14|NA
CASRRNGGNQPQHF
TGTGCCAGCCGGAGGAATGGGGGCAATCAGCCCCAGCATTTT
>TRBD2|TRBJ2-7|TRBV9|15|NA
CASSVTSGTTYEQYF
TGTGCCAGCAGCGTCACTAGCGGGACGACCTACGAGCAGTACTTC
>NA|TRBJ1-4|TRBV7-2|15|few
CASSPHPGEGEKLFF
TGTGCCAGCAGCCCCCATCCAGGGGAGGGTGAAAAACTGTTTTTT
>NA|TRBJ2-5|TRBV27|15|NA
CASSHESDVGETQYF
TGTGCCAGCAGCCACGAATCAGACGTGGGAGAGACCCAGTACTTC
>TRBD1|TRBJ1-2|TRBV10-3|13|NA
CAISGTGEYGYTF
TGTGCCATCAGTGGGACAGGGGAGTATGGCTACACCTTC
>NA|TRBJ2-7|TRBV5-1|15|NA
CASSLGLRDVDEQYF
TGCGCCAGCAGCTTGGGCCTCAGGGATGTCGACGAGCAGTACTTC
>TRBD1|TRBJ2-5|TRBV25-1|16|NA
CASSPLLDRGQETQYF
TGTGCCAGCAGTCCCTTACTGGACAGGGGCCAAGAGACCCAGTACTTC
>TRBD2|TRBJ2-1|TRBV5-4|14|few
CASSSSGAWNEQFF
TGTGCCAGCAGCAGTAGCGGGGCATGGAATGAGCAGTTCTTC
>NA|TRBJ2-1|TRBV5-4|14|NA
CVSAWRSSYNEQFF
TGTGTCTCCGCCTGGCGGAGCTCCTACAATGAGCAGTTCTTC
>NA|TRBJ2-5|TRBV9|14|NA
CASSEAGIKETQYF
TGTGCCAGCAGCGAGGCGGGGATCAAAGAGACCCAGTACTTC
>TRBD1|TRBJ2-5|TRBV19|14|NA
CASRRTGGGETQYF
TGTGCCAGTAGAAGGACAGGGGGCGGGGAGACCCAGTACTTC
>TRBD2|TRBJ2-1|TRBV18|20|NA
CASSPNRGEAGTSSNNEQFF
TGTGCCAGCTCACCTAATCGGGGTGAGGCCGGGACTAGCAGTAACAATGAGCAGTTCTTC
>NA|TRBJ2-7|TRBV9|14|NA
CASSVEPGTNEQYF
TGTGCCAGCAGCGTAGAGCCGGGAACGAACGAGCAGTACTTC
>TRBD2|TRBJ2-7|TRBV7-9|15|NA
CASRRTSGSGPEQYF
TGTGCCAGCAGACGCACTAGCGGGAGCGGGCCCGAGCAGTACTTC
>NA|TRBJ1-1|TRBV18|14|NA
CASSPMGRNTEAFF
TGTGCCAGCTCACCAATGGGACGGAACACTGAAGCTTTCTTT